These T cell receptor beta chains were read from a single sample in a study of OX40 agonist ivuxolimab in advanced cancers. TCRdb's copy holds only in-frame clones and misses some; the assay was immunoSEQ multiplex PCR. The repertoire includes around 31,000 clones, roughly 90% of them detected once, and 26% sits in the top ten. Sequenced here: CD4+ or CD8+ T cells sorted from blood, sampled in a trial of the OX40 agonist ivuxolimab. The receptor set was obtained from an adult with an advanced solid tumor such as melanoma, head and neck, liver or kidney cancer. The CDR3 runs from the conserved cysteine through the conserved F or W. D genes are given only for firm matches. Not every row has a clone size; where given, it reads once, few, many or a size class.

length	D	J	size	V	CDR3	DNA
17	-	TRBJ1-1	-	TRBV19	CASSIGLGGGQPTEAFF	TGTGCCAGTAGTATAGGTTTAGGCGGGGGCCAGCCCACTGAAGCTTTCTTT
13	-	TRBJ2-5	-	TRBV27	CASSLGAQETQYF	TGTGCCAGCAGTTTAGGGGCCCAAGAGACCCAGTACTTC
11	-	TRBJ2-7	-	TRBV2	CASSDSYEQYF	TGTGCCAGCAGTGACTCCTACGAGCAGTACTTC
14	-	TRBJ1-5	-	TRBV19	CASSVPAGNQPQHF	TGTGCCAGTAGTGTGCCGGCGGGCAATCAGCCCCAGCATTTT
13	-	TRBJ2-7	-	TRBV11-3	CASSSYGSYEQYF	TGTGCCAGCAGCTCATATGGCTCCTACGAGCAGTACTTC
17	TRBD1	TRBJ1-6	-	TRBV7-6	CASSSQPGQGFNSPLHF	TGTGCCAGCAGCTCACAGCCGGGACAGGGGTTTAATTCACCCCTCCACTTT
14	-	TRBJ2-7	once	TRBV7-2	CASSSTGWVYEQYF	TGTGCCAGCAGCTCCACGGGGTGGGTTTACGAGCAGTACTTC
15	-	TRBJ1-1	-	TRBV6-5	CASSPYSGFETEAFF	TGTGCCAGCAGTCCGTACAGTGGGTTCGAGACTGAAGCTTTCTTT
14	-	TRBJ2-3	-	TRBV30	CACRAGIGTDTQYF	TGTGCCTGTAGAGCGGGTATCGGGACAGATACGCAGTATTTT
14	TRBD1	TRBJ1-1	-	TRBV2	CASSEDRGWTEAFF	TGTGCCAGCAGTGAAGACAGGGGTTGGACTGAAGCTTTCTTT
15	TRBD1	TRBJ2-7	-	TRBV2	CASSERRTGLDEQYF	TGTGCCAGCAGTGAACGGCGGACAGGCTTGGACGAGCAGTACTTC
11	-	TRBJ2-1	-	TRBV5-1	CASARVDEQFF	TGCGCCAGCGCAAGAGTCGACGAGCAGTTCTTC
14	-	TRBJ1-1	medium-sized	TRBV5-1	CASSLGGMNTEAFF	TGTGCCAGCAGCTTGGGAGGGATGAACACTGAAGCTTTCTTT
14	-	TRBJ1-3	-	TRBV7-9	CASSLASEGNTIYF	TGTGCCAGCAGCTTAGCTTCAGAGGGAAACACCATATATTTT
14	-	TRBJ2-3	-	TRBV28	CASIAGSWTDTQYF	TGTGCCAGCATCGCCGGGTCGTGGACAGATACGCAGTATTTT
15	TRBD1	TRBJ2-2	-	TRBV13	CASSLQGAATGELFF	TGTGCCAGCAGCTTGCAGGGGGCGGCCACCGGGGAGCTGTTTTTT
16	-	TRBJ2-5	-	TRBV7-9	CASTLSGRGPQETQYF	TGTGCCAGCACCCTTTCTGGGCGGGGTCCCCAAGAGACCCAGTACTTC
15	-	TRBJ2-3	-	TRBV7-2	CASSSSFRGTDTQYF	TGTGCCAGCAGCTCGTCGTTTCGTGGCACAGATACGCAGTATTTT
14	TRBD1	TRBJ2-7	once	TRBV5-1	CASSPGTGNYEQYF	TGCGCCAGCAGCCCTGGGACAGGGAACTACGAGCAGTACTTC
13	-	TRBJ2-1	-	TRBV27	CASREFARNEQFF	TGTGCCAGCAGGGAGTTCGCGCGCAATGAGCAGTTCTTC
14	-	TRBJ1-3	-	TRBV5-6	CASSLDGGGNTIYF	TGTGCCAGCAGCTTGGACGGCGGGGGAAACACCATATATTTT
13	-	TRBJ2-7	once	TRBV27	CASSFGQNYEQYF	TGTGCCAGCAGTTTTGGGCAGAACTACGAGCAGTACTTC
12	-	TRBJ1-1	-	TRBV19	CASSIYGGEAFF	TGTGCCAGTAGTATATACGGAGGTGAAGCTTTCTTT
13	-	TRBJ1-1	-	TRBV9	CASSPIEAHEAFF	TGTGCCAGCAGCCCGATAGAGGCGCACGAAGCTTTCTTT
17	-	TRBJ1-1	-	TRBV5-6	CASSWPGRGGQNTEAFF	TGTGCCAGCAGCTGGCCGGGACGAGGGGGACAGAACACTGAAGCTTTCTTT
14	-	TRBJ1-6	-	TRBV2	CASRAYSYNSPLHF	TGTGCCAGCAGGGCTTACTCCTATAATTCACCCCTCCACTTT